This entry lists 5 T cell receptor beta chains sequenced from one sample in a study of cytomegalovirus exposure and HLA in healthy donors. The study ran its PCR with 60 Vbeta and 13 Jbeta primers. The repertoire was sequenced with immunoSEQ multiplex PCR; TCRdb's copy has only in-frame clones and lacks some. The repertoire has more than 130,000 clones, about four fifths of them found once; the top ten carry 2.5% to 3.5%. Sequences were obtained from PBMCs. Every receptor here comes from a male donor in good health and CMV-seronegative.

The gene calls are TRBV15 and TRBJ2-7; TRBD1 matches at 7 bases. Germline trimming cut 0 bases from V and 6 bases from J; bases unmatched to any gene: 11. There are 16 residues in the CDR3. Germline V gene lookup returns CDR1 LNHNV and CDR2 YYDKDF (reference sequence). In DNA, the CDR3 is TGTGCCACCAGCAGAGATCCCCGAAGGGGGCGCGGCGAGCAGTACTTC. Translating gives CATSRDPRRGRGEQYF. Full variable domain (outside the CDR3, taken from reference TRBV15 and TRBJ2-7): DAMVIQNPRYQVTQFGKPVTLSCSQTLNHNVMYWYQQKSSQAPKLLFHYYDKDFNNEADTPDNFQSRRPNTSFCFLDIRSPGLGDTAMYLCATSRDPRRGRGEQYFGPGTRLTVT.

The rearrangement joins TRBV14 to TRBJ2-3; 9 bases fit TRBD2. The CDR3 extends over 14 amino acids. The J segment lost 5 bases and the V segment lost 6 bases, leaving 6 bases of the junction unmatched. Looked up from germline, CDR1 is SGHDN and CDR2 is FVKESK. This chain's CDR3 is CASRRGGAGDTQYF. Written as DNA, the CDR3 is TGTGCCAGCAGACGCGGGGGGGCGGGAGATACGCAGTATTTT. Complete variable domain (other parts from reference TRBV14 and TRBJ2-3): EAGVTQFPSHSVIEKGQTVTLRCDPISGHDNLYWYRRVMGKEIKFLLHFVKESKQDESGMPNNRFLAERTGGTYSTLKVQPAELEDSGVYFCASRRGGAGDTQYFGPGTRLTVL.

This clone was found once. The chain couples TRBV19 to TRBJ1-2; TRBD1 aligns across 7 bases. CDR1 LNHDA and CDR2 SQIVND come from the germline V gene (reference sequence). Trimming took 5 bases from V and 1 from J; bases not matched to a gene: 4. This CDR3 spans 14 amino acids. DNA for the CDR3: TGTGCCAGTAGTCACAGGGGAGTTAACTATGGCTACACCTTC. This codes for CASSHRGVNYGYTF. Using reference TRBV19 and TRBJ1-2 for the parts outside the CDR3, the full variable domain is DGGITQSPKYLFRKEGQNVTLSCEQNLNHDAMYWYRQDPGQGLRLIYYSQIVNDFQKGDIAEGYSVSREKKESFPLTVTSAQKNPTAFYLCASSHRGVNYGYTFGSGTRLTVV.

This sequence joins TRBV18 and TRBJ1-2, with a tentative D call TRBD1 (5 bases). The length of the CDR3 is 13 residues. The germline V gene encodes CDR1 KGHSH and CDR2 LQKENI. V dropped 8 bases and J dropped 7 bases, with 17 bases sitting between them. The DNA for the CDR3 is TGTGCCAGCACCCAGCCGGGGGGGACTGGCTACACCTTC. It codes for CASTQPGGTGYTF.

CDR3 amino acids: CASSELRGANNEQFF. The CDR3 bases are TGTGCCAGCAGTGAGCTCCGGGGGGCGAACAATGAGCAGTTCTTC. The V gene is TRBV6-4, the J gene TRBJ2-1; tentative D call: TRBD2 (7 bases). This CDR3 region has 15 residues. Germline CDR1 and CDR2: MRHNA and SNTAGT. The V and J ends lost 3 bases and 5 bases respectively, with 14 bases between them.